These T cell receptor beta chains were read from a single sample in a study of blood T cell repertoires in COVID-19. Only in-frame clones appear in the TCRdb table, and some are missing; sequencing was by immunoSEQ multiplex PCR. Of 200,000 to 300,000 clones listed, roughly 84% are singletons. The sequenced sample was peripheral blood. Source of these receptors: a human donor in a cohort sampled during active COVID-19. CDR3s include the opening cysteine and the closing phenylalanine or tryptophan. The order of the fields is V gene, D gene, clone size, J gene, CDR3 protein, CDR3 DNA. The D gene is left open where the match is weak. The size field is filled for only some rows; it gives once, few, many or a size class.

TRBV14	NA	few	TRBJ1-5	CASSQGGRNQPQHF	TGTGCCAGCAGCCAAGGGGGCCGGAATCAGCCCCAGCATTTT
TRBV4-3	TRBD2	NA	TRBJ2-7	CASSRTTSGEFYEQYF	TGCGCCAGCAGCCGAACAACTAGCGGGGAATTCTACGAGCAGTACTTC
TRBV6-5	TRBD1	NA	TRBJ1-1	CASRVTGTNTEAFF	TGTGCCAGCAGGGTGACAGGGACGAACACTGAAGCTTTCTTT
TRBV19	NA	NA	TRBJ2-5	CASRPRTEQETQYF	TGTGCCAGTAGGCCACGGACAGAACAAGAGACCCAGTACTTC
TRBV12-3/TRBV12-4	NA	NA	TRBJ1-1	CASSSILGSEAFF	TGTGCCAGCAGTTCCATCCTCGGGAGCGAAGCTTTCTTT
TRBV19	NA	NA	TRBJ1-6	CASSKDRGNSPLHF	TGTGCCAGTAGCAAGGACAGAGGTAATTCACCCCTCCACTTT
TRBV6-4	TRBD2	NA	TRBJ2-1	CASGRLAGDNEQFF	TGTGCCAGCGGGAGATTAGCGGGGGACAATGAGCAGTTCTTC
TRBV9	NA	NA	TRBJ2-1	CASSPGTLEDEQFF	TGTGCCAGCAGCCCCGGGACTCTAGAGGACGAGCAGTTCTTC
TRBV5-1	NA	NA	TRBJ1-4	CASSLAGRATNEKLFF	TGCGCCAGCAGCTTGGCCGGGCGGGCAACTAATGAAAAACTGTTTTTT
TRBV6-7	TRBD2	NA	TRBJ2-7	CASMRYRGRHYEQYF	TGTGCCAGCATGCGGTATCGCGGGAGACACTACGAGCAGTACTTC
TRBV7-2	TRBD1	NA	TRBJ1-1	CASSLDNRGTEAFF	TGTGCCAGCAGCCTAGACAACAGGGGGACTGAAGCTTTCTTT
TRBV13	NA	NA	TRBJ2-7	CASSLMRGAEQYF	TGTGCCAGCAGCTTAATGCGCGGGGCCGAGCAGTACTTC
TRBV9	NA	NA	TRBJ2-1	CASSGPQGYNEQFF	TGTGCCAGCAGCGGGCCGCAGGGATACAATGAGCAGTTCTTC
TRBV6-5	NA	NA	TRBJ2-7	CASNPGGPGAYEQYF	TGTGCCAGCAACCCAGGGGGGCCAGGGGCCTACGAGCAGTACTTC
TRBV19	TRBD1	NA	TRBJ1-5	CASSIGPGQGAYQPQHF	TGTGCCAGTAGTATAGGGCCGGGTCAGGGGGCCTATCAGCCCCAGCATTTT
TRBV4-2	TRBD1	once	TRBJ2-7	CASSQRPDRGFEQYF	TGTGCCAGCAGCCAAAGGCCGGACAGGGGGTTCGAGCAGTACTTC
TRBV3-1/TRBV3-2	TRBD1	once	TRBJ1-1	CASSRGQGSEAFF	TGTGCCAGCAGCCGGGGACAGGGATCAGAAGCTTTCTTT
TRBV7-9	TRBD1	NA	TRBJ2-1	CASSVRDRFVDEQFF	TGTGCCAGCAGCGTACGGGACAGGTTCGTCGATGAGCAGTTCTTC
TRBV5-1	TRBD2	once	TRBJ2-1	CASTLAGRPYNEQFF	TGCGCCAGCACTTTAGCGGGAAGACCCTACAATGAGCAGTTCTTC
TRBV9	TRBD1	NA	TRBJ2-2	CASSDRGQNTGELFF	TGTGCCAGCAGCGACAGGGGGCAGAACACCGGGGAGCTGTTTTTT
TRBV5-1	TRBD1	NA	TRBJ1-2	CASSSMRTGSNLGYGYTF	TGCGCCAGCAGCTCGATGAGGACAGGGAGTAATCTAGGCTATGGCTACACCTTC
TRBV7-2	TRBD1	NA	TRBJ2-1	CASSSEGTGRGLEQFF	TGTGCCAGCAGCTCGGAAGGGACAGGCCGCGGATTGGAGCAGTTCTTC
TRBV5-8	NA	NA	TRBJ1-5	CASSLRQGLNQPQHF	TGTGCCAGCAGCTTGAGGCAGGGCCTTAATCAGCCCCAGCATTTT
TRBV7-9	NA	few	TRBJ2-3	CASSLRSDTQYF	TGTGCCAGCAGTCTGAGGAGCGATACGCAGTATTTT
TRBV7-7	NA	NA	TRBJ2-2	CASSERLVARELFF	TGTGCTAGCAGCGAAAGACTAGTTGCCCGGGAGCTGTTTTTT
TRBV2	NA	once	TRBJ2-7	CASNTGRTSYEQYF	TGTGCCAGCAATACAGGGCGTACTTCCTACGAGCAGTACTTC
TRBV11-3	TRBD2	NA	TRBJ2-5	CASSSGTSALRETQYF	TGTGCCAGCAGCTCAGGGACTAGCGCTCTGCGGGAGACCCAGTACTTC
TRBV19	TRBD1	NA	TRBJ1-3	CASSRQGPSSGNTIYF	TGTGCCAGTAGCAGACAGGGGCCATCCTCTGGAAACACCATATATTTT
TRBV18	TRBD1	many	TRBJ2-5	CASSQGAGETQYF	TGTGCCAGCTCACAGGGGGCCGGAGAGACCCAGTACTTC
TRBV6-2/TRBV6-3	TRBD1	NA	TRBJ1-5	CASSYPSTGSNQPQHF	TGTGCCAGCAGTTACCCCTCGACAGGGTCAAATCAGCCCCAGCATTTT
TRBV5-5	TRBD1	NA	TRBJ1-2	CASSSPGQPPNYGYTF	TGTGCCAGCAGCTCACCGGGACAGCCCCCTAACTATGGCTACACCTTC
TRBV5-4	NA	few	TRBJ2-2	CASSGSTGELFF	TGTGCCAGCAGCGGCAGCACCGGGGAGCTGTTTTTT
TRBV5-1	NA	NA	TRBJ1-3	CASSQGLSGNTIYF	TGCGCCAGCAGTCAGGGTCTCTCTGGAAACACCATATATTTT
TRBV11-2	TRBD1	NA	TRBJ2-2	CASSFGTGGTGELFF	TGTGCCAGCAGCTTCGGGACAGGGGGTACCGGGGAGCTGTTTTTT
TRBV7-2	NA	NA	TRBJ2-7	CASSLVAGDYEQYF	TGTGCCAGCAGCTTGGTGGCAGGGGACTACGAGCAGTACTTC
TRBV24-1	TRBD2	NA	TRBJ2-3	CATSAGGTDTQYF	TGTGCCACCAGTGCGGGGGGGACAGATACGCAGTATTTT